This paragraph covers one TCR beta chain sequence. Antigen: not known. This sample was included in a study of beta chain features in type 1 diabetes. J gave up 3 bases and V 6 bases, and 14 bases lay outside the gene matches. Per the germline V gene, CDR1 is SGHAT and CDR2 is FQNNGV. This CDR3 contains 19 residues. Study results and limitations: Within the patient group, naive, central memory and Treg TCRB repertoires appeared more similar to each other than within healthy donors. Cells that show high TCR expression could be over-represented by cDNA sequencing. Type 1 diabetes patients had TCRB CDR3s that were shorter (moderately but significantly so) in all four CD4+ subsets.

Expressed TCRB transcripts were sequenced because the isolated RNA had all been reverse transcribed beforehand. About 3.6 million reads on average were seen across naive, central memory and regulatory T cell samples. Measured with immunoSEQ multiplex PCR; TCRdb has only the in-frame clones, and not every one. The table shows some 150,000 clones, with 11% occurring only once. Sequencing used central memory CD4+ T cells from blood. The receptor's source is a man aged 18 to 30 in good health. This chain connects TRBV11-2 to TRBJ2-7; 16 positions match TRBD2. The CDR3 loop reads CASRLTPGTSGRGGYEQYF. As DNA, the CDR3 is TGTGCCAGCAGACTGACTCCCGGGACTAGCGGGAGGGGGGGCTACGAGCAGTACTTC.